This T cell receptor (beta chain) was sequenced for a study of blood T cells in healthy people across ages. This clonotype was found a few times. Germline is not matched at one junction end, which may reflect a read error. The authors ran a second PCR of 7 to 11 cycles using a sample-barcoded 5' primer and a J-beta primer mix. TCRdb ran MiXCR on the 5' RACE reads and lists one entry per CDR3 protein. The sample has more than 650,000 distinct CDR3 sequences, approximately 22% seen once. Roughly 9.2 milliliters was the volume of peripheral blood drawn from each donor. A minimum of 6.5 million PBMCs was isolated per sample. The germline V gene has CDR1 MNHNS and CDR2 SASEGT. CDR3 length equals 14 residues.

This rearrangement joins TRBV6-1 to TRBJ1-4; D remains unclear. Sample: blood. This clonotype originated in an older man in good health. The CDR3 region is CASSGWQVNEKLLF. Here the CDR3 DNA reads TGTGCCAGCAGTGGATGGCAGGTTAATGAAAAACTGCTTTTT.